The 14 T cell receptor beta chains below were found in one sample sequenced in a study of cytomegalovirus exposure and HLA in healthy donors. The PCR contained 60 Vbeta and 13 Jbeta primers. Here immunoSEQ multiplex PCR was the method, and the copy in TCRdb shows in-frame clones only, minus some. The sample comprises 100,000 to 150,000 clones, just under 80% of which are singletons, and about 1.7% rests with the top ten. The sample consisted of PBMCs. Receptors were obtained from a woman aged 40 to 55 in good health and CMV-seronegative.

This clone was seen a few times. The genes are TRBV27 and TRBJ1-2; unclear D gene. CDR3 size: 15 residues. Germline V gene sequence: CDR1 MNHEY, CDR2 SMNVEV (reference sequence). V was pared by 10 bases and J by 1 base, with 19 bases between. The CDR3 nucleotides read TGTGCCACTTCCCTCTTCTGGGGAGGTAACTATGGCTACACCTTC. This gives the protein CATSLFWGGNYGYTF.

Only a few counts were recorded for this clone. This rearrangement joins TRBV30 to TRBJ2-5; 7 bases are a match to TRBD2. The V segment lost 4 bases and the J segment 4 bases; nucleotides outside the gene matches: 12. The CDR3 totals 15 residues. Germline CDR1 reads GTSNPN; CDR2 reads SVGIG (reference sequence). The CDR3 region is CAWIMGGGRGETQYF. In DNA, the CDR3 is TGTGCCTGGATCATGGGGGGGGGAAGAGGAGAGACCCAGTACTTC.

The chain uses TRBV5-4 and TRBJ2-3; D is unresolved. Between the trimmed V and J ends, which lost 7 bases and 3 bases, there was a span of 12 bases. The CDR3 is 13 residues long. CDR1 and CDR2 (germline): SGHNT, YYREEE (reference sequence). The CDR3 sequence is CASGPPTTDTQYF. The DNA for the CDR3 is TGTGCCAGCGGGCCACCGACGACAGATACGCAGTATTTT.

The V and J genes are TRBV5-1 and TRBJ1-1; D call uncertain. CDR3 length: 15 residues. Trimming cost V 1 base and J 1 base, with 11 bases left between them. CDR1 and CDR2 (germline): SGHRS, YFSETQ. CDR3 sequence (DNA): TGCGCCAGCAGCTTGACAGCCGGAGGGAACACTGAAGCTTTCTTT. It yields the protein CASSLTAGGNTEAFF.

CDR3 bases: TGTGCCAGCAGTTACTCGGAGGGAGGGCCCCTCGGGGAGCAGTACTTC. Its translation: CASSYSEGGPLGEQYF. The chain has TRBV6-6 and TRBJ2-7, with 7 positions matching TRBD2. The V gene's germline CDR1 is MNHNY and CDR2 SVGAGI (reference sequence). Germline trimming cut 0 bases from V and 7 bases from J; bases unmatched to any gene: 12. The CDR3 covers 16 residues.

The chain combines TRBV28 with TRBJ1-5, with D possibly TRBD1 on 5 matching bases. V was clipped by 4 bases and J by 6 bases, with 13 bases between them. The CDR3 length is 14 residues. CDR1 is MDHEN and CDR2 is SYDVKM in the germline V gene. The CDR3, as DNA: TGTGCCAGCAGTTCGGGGGTAGAGGGTCAGCCCCAGCATTTT. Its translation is CASSSGVEGQPQHF.

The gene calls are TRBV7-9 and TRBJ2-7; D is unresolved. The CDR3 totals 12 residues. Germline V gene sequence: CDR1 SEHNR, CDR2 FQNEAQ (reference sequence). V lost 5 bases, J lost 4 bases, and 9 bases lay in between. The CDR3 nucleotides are TGTGCCAGCAGCCTCGGAGTGTACGAGCAGTACTTC. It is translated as CASSLGVYEQYF.

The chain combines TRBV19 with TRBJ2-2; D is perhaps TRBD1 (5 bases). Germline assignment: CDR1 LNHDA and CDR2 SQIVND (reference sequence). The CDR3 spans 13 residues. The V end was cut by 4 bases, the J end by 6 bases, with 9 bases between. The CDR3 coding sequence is TGTGCCAGTAGTACACAGGTGGCCGGGGAGCTGTTTTTT. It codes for CASSTQVAGELFF.

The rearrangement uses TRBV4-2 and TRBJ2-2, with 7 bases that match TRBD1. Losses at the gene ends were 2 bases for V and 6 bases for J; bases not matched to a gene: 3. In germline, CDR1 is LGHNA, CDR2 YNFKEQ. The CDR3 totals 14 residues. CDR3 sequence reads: CASSQSGQAGELFF. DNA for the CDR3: TGTGCCAGCAGCCAATCTGGACAGGCCGGGGAGCTGTTTTTT.

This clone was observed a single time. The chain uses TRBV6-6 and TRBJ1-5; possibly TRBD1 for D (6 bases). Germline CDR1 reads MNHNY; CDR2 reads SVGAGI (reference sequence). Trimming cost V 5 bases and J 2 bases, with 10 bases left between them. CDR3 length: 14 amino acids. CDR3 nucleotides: TGTGCCAGCAGTCGCTCAGGGGGCAATCAGCCCCAGCATTTT. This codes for CASSRSGGNQPQHF.

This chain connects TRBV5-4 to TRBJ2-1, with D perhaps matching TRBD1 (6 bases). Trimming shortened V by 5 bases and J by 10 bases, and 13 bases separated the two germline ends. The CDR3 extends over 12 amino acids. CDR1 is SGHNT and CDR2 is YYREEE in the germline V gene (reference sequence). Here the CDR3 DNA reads TGTGCCAGCAGTACCACAGGGTTAGAGCAGTTCTTC. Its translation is CASSTTGLEQFF.

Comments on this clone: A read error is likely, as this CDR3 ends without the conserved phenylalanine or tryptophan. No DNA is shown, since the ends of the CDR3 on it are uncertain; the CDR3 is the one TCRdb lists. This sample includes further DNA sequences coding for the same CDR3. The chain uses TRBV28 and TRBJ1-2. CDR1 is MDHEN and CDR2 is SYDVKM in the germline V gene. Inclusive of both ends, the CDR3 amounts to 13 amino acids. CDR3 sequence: CASTLGRNYGYTL.

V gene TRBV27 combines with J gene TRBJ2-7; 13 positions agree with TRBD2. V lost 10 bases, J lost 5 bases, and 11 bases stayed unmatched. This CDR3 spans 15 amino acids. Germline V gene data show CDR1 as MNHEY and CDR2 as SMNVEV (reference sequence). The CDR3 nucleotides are TGTGCCACTCGGACTAGCGGGAGTCCCGCGGACGAGCAGTACTTC. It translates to CATRTSGSPADEQYF.

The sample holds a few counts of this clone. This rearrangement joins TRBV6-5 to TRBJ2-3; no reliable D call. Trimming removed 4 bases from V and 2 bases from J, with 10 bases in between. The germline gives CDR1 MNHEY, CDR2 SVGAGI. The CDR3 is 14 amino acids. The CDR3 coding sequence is TGTGCCAGCAGTTTCCTCGGTTCCACAGATACGCAGTATTTT. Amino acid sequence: CASSFLGSTDTQYF.